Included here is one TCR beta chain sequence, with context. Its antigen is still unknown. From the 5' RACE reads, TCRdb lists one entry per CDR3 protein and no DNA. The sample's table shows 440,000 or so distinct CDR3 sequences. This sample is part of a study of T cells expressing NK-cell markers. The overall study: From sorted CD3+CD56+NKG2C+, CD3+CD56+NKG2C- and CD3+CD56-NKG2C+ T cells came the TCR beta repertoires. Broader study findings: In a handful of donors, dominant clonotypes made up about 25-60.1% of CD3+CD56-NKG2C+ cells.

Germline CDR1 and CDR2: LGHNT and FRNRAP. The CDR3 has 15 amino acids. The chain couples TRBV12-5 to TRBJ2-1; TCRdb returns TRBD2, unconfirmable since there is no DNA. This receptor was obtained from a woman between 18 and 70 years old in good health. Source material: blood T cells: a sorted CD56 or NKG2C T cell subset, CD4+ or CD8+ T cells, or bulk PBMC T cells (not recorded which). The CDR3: CASSLGTSGVNEQFF.